Sequencing of this TCR beta chain was carried out in a study of regulatory T cells in long-lasting Graves disease. Time point noted: persistent/refractory GD, antithyroid drugs over 5 years with positive TRAb. Following extraction of RNA from PBMCs, that RNA was used to make the TCR library. The CDR3 has 17 residues. Germline values: CDR1 SGHAT, CDR2 FQNNGV. V shed 7 bases and J 1 base; nucleotides not matched to a gene: 13. Building the TCR beta libraries relied on iRepertoire HTBI primers, and CDR3 regions underwent Arm-PCR. TCRdb called the multiplex PCR reads again in MiXCR, with one record for every CDR3 protein. Of roughly 400,000 distinct CDR3 sequences listed, roughly a fifth are singletons. In its sample, this clonotype was seen many times.

The chain carries TRBV11-2 and TRBJ1-2; 9 bases are shared with TRBD1. Sequencing was performed on peripheral blood mononuclear cells (PBMCs), taken when the disease was refractory, from a patient treated with antithyroid drugs. The clonotype originates from a female donor with Graves disease. CDR3 loop: CASTSDRGGTFNYGYTF. The CDR3 region has the DNA TGTGCCAGCACCTCGGACAGGGGAGGGACCTTTAACTATGGCTACACCTTC. The entire variable domain, with the rest obtained from reference TRBV11-2 and TRBJ1-2, is as follows: EAGVAQSPRYKIIEKRQSVAFWCNPISGHATLYWYQQILGQGPKLLIQFQNNGVVDDSQLPKDRFSAERLKGVDSTLKIQPAKLEDSAVYLCASTSDRGGTFNYGYTFGSGTRLTVV.